The 10 T cell receptor beta chains given below trace back to one sample, sequenced in a study of T cell responses to AZD1222 COVID-19 vaccine. The protocol was immunoSEQ multiplex PCR, while the TCRdb copy is restricted to in-frame clones and leaves out a portion. Of some 130,000 clones listed, 88% are singletons. The specimen was peripheral blood, collected on day 0 of MenACWY control vaccination. The receptors here all came from an adult in good health.

The chain recombines TRBV14 with TRBJ1-2; D unclear. The CDR3 loop spans 13 amino acids. Trimming stripped 0 bases from V and 4 bases from J, with 6 bases between. The V gene's germline CDR1 is SGHDN and CDR2 FVKESK. DNA of the CDR3: TGTGCCAGCAGCCAAGAGTCCAGCTATGGCTACACCTTC. Translating gives CASSQESSYGYTF.

The chain carries TRBV7-7 and TRBJ2-2; 10 bases match TRBD2. The CDR3 totals 14 residues. The germline V gene has CDR1 SSHAT and CDR2 FNYEAQ (reference sequence). With 3 bases clipped from V and 6 bases from J, the junction kept 1 base outside the gene matches. Here the CDR3 reads CASSFTSGAGELFF. For the CDR3, the DNA is TGTGCCAGCAGCTTCACTAGCGGGGCCGGGGAGCTGTTTTTT.

V and J are TRBV5-4 and TRBJ2-7; 10 nucleotides line up with TRBD2. The length of the CDR3 is 16 residues. V lost 1 base to trimming and J lost 5 bases; unmatched junction nucleotides: 9. CDR1 SGHNT and CDR2 YYREEE come from the germline V gene (reference sequence). Here the CDR3 reads CASSLLGLADGNEQYF. CDR3 sequence (DNA): TGTGCCAGCAGCTTGCTTGGACTAGCGGATGGGAACGAGCAGTACTTC.

This chain connects TRBV27 to TRBJ2-7; 7 bases fit TRBD1. V was clipped by 4 bases and J by 1 base; unmatched bases: 7. Germline V gene data show CDR1 as MNHEY and CDR2 as SMNVEV (reference sequence). This CDR3 is 15 amino acids long. CDR3 protein: CASSSRSRGSYEQYF. CDR3 sequence (DNA): TGTGCCAGCAGTTCCCGCAGCAGGGGGTCCTACGAGCAGTACTTC.

The chain links TRBV12-5 to TRBJ2-7; D is ambiguous. The germline CDR1 and CDR2 sequences are LGHNT and FRNRAP. V lost 0 bases, J lost 2 bases, and 8 bases lay in between. The CDR3 loop spans 14 amino acids. The CDR3 DNA is TGTGCTAGTGGTTTGGTACGGCTCCCCTACGAGCAGTACTTC. Translating it yields CASGLVRLPYEQYF.

The V and J genes are TRBV18 and TRBJ1-6, with D unresolved. CDR3 length equals 13 residues. The germline CDR1 and CDR2 sequences are KGHSH and LQKENI. V was clipped by 3 bases and J by 10 bases, with 10 bases between them. CDR3 region: CASSPRLESPLHF. The CDR3, as DNA: TGTGCCAGCTCACCCCGCTTAGAATCACCCCTCCACTTT.

The gene calls are TRBV11-1 and TRBJ1-1; 8 nucleotides match TRBD1. CDR1 is SGHAT and CDR2 is FQDESV in the germline V gene (reference sequence). V lost 4 bases and J lost 1; bases outside the gene matches: 5. The CDR3 consists of 15 residues. In DNA form, the CDR3 reads TGTGCCAGCAGCTCACGGGACAGGACGAACACTGAAGCTTTCTTT. Its protein is CASSSRDRTNTEAFF.

The chain has TRBV11-3 and TRBJ1-2, with no clear D. V lost 3 bases to trimming and J lost 6 bases, with 11 bases between them. The CDR3 loop spans 13 amino acids. Germline V gene lookup returns CDR1 SGHNT and CDR2 YENEEA. CDR3 protein: CASSLGRADGYTF. The CDR3 DNA is TGTGCCAGCAGCTTGGGAAGGGCAGATGGCTACACCTTC. Looking up the rest from reference TRBV11-3 and TRBJ1-2 gives the full variable domain: EAGVVQSPRYKIIEKKQPVAFWCNPISGHNTLYWYLQNLGQGPELLIRYENEEAVDDSQLPKDRFSAERLKGVDSTLKIQPAELGDSAVYLCASSLGRADGYTFGSGTRLTVV.

This rearrangement joins TRBV6-5 to TRBJ1-4; no definite D call. Trimming cost V 4 bases and J 6 bases, with 9 bases left between them. The germline gives CDR1 MNHEY, CDR2 SVGAGI. The CDR3 has 13 amino acids. CDR3: CASSSHIYEKLFF. The CDR3 DNA reads as TGTGCCAGCAGTTCCCACATATATGAAAAACTGTTTTTT.

The gene calls are TRBV18 and TRBJ1-5; D not certain. This CDR3 comprises 16 residues. The V gene's germline CDR1 is KGHSH and CDR2 LQKENI. V shed 3 bases and J shed 2 bases, with 14 bases lying between them. CDR3 DNA sequence: TGTGCCAGCTCACCGTGGGAGCGGAGGGGCAATCAGCCCCAGCATTTT. Encoded protein: CASSPWERRGNQPQHF.